A single sample is the source of the 32 T cell receptor beta chains below, sequenced in a study of tumor and adjacent non-tumor tissue in lung cancer. This sample's RNA came from whole unsorted tissue. The library came from three nested PCR rounds adapted from ARM-PCR protocols. TCRdb processed the multiplex PCR reads anew with MiXCR; each CDR3 protein has one entry. The sample has 100,000 to 150,000 distinct CDR3 sequences; 55% to 75% are singletons. Sequences were obtained from lung tumor tissue. These receptors all come from a young man with non-small cell lung cancer.

In the case of this clonotype: A read error may be the cause here, since a much bigger clone is one base away. This chain links TRBV6-2 or TRBV6-3 with TRBJ2-7, with 8 nucleotides matching TRBD1. Germline CDR1 is MNHEY and CDR2 is SVGEGT. This CDR3 is built from 15 residues. V shed 4 bases and J 3 bases; nucleotides not matched to a gene: 8. CDR3 in DNA: TGTGCCAGCAGTTTTACCGGGACAGGACACTACGAGCAGTACTTC. Its translation is CASSFTGTGHYEQYF.

The count of this clonotype is one. A much more abundant neighbour one base away suggests this may be a read error. The chain recombines TRBV20-1 with TRBJ1-5; 8 positions agree with TRBD1. This CDR3 spans 12 amino acids. Germline V CDR1 and CDR2: DFQATT, SNEGSKA (reference sequence). The CDR3 spells CSSSDRGLAQHF. The CDR3 DNA reads TGCAGTTCTAGTGACAGGGGATTGGCCCAGCATTTT.

Regarding this clonotype: A much larger clone lies one base from this, so it may be a read error. The rearrangement uses TRBV20-1 and TRBJ1-1, with D possibly being TRBD1 (6 bases). The germline V and J ends were trimmed by 3 bases and 1 base, with 18 bases remaining between them. This CDR3 is 16 amino acids long. Germline assignment: CDR1 DFQATT and CDR2 SNEGSKA (reference sequence). CDR3 nucleotides: TGCAGTGCTAGTGTGGGGGCTAGCGACTGGAACACTGAAGCTTTCTTT. Translation: CSASVGASDWNTEAFF.

The genes are TRBV29-1 and TRBJ2-3; no clear D. Germline V gives CDR1 SQVTM, CDR2 ANQGSEA. The germline V and J ends were trimmed by 0 bases and 3 bases, with 7 bases remaining between them. CDR3 length equals 13 residues. As DNA, the CDR3 is TGCAGCGTTGAAGATCCCGGTACAGATACGCAGTATTTT. This gives the protein CSVEDPGTDTQYF.

For this clonotype: This could be a read error, since a much larger clone is one nucleotide away. V is TRBV11-3 and J is TRBJ2-7, with TRBD1 matching 9 bases. Germline V gene sequence: CDR1 SGHNT, CDR2 YENEEA. The CDR3 is 15 amino acids. CDR3 residues: CASSLISGQGYGQYF. CDR3 nucleotides: TGTGCCAGCAGCTTAATATCGGGACAGGGTTACGGGCAGTACTTC.

V usage is TRBV6-2 or TRBV6-3 and J usage is TRBJ1-6; D remains unclear. Between the trimmed V and J ends, which lost 7 bases and 8 bases, there was a span of 12 bases. The CDR3 totals 13 residues. CDR1 is MNHEY and CDR2 is SVGEGT in the germline V gene. CDR3: CASKLCGYSPLHF. In DNA form, the CDR3 reads TGTGCCAGCAAGCTCTGCGGGTATTCACCCCTCCACTTT.

Comment on this clonotype: A much larger clone lies a single base off, so this may be a read error. This chain uses TRBV12-3 or TRBV12-4 with TRBJ2-1; D perhaps matches TRBD2 (6 bases). Between the trimmed V and J ends, which lost 7 bases and 4 bases, there was a span of 17 bases. This CDR3 is 15 amino acids long. In nucleotides, the CDR3 is TGTGCCAGCAACACGACCCGGAGGGATTACAATGAGCAGTTCTTC. Translating gives CASNTTRRDYNEQFF.

Concerning this clonotype itself: Sequence at one end of the junction differs from germline and may be a read error. The V gene is TRBV20-1, the J gene TRBJ2-3, with 8 bases identical to TRBD2. Germline values: CDR1 DFQATT, CDR2 SNEGSKA (reference sequence). This CDR3 region has 16 residues. CDR3 coding DNA: TGCATTGCTAGAGATCGCGGGAGGCATAGCACAGATACGCAGTATTTT. This translates into CIARDRGRHSTDTQYF.

With respect to this clonotype: A much larger clone is a single base away; this may be a read error. The rearrangement uses TRBV6-1 and TRBJ2-7; possibly TRBD1 for D (6 bases). This CDR3 is 13 amino acids long. Germline V CDR1 and CDR2: MNHNS, SASEGT. The CDR3 sequence: CARSEATGNEQYF. The CDR3 DNA is TGTGCCAGAAGTGAAGCCACAGGGAACGAGCAGTACTTC.

The rearrangement uses TRBV7-8 and TRBJ2-3; 13 bases align to TRBD2. Germline values: CDR1 SGHVS, CDR2 FQNEAQ. This CDR3 has 17 amino acids. Here the CDR3 reads CVNSPPGLAGNTDTQYF. CDR3 nucleotides: TGTGTCAACAGCCCTCCGGGACTAGCGGGGAACACAGATACGCAGTATTTT.

This clonotype was seen only once. The chain is built from TRBV11-2 and TRBJ2-1, with 8 positions matching TRBD2. With 5 bases clipped from V and 4 bases from J, the junction kept 7 bases outside the gene matches. The CDR3 extends over 15 amino acids. CDR1 and CDR2 from the germline V gene are SGHAT and FQNNGV. CDR3 loop: CASSTWTSTYNEQFF. CDR3 in DNA: TGTGCCAGCAGCACCTGGACTAGCACTTACAATGAGCAGTTCTTC.

The CDR3, as DNA: TGTGCCTGGAATTCAGGGTGTGAAAAACTGTTTTTT. Encoded protein: CAWNSGCEKLFF. V usage is TRBV30 and J usage is TRBJ1-4; tentatively, D is TRBD1 (5 bases). Trimming took 4 bases from V and 7 from J, leaving 10 bases between them. This CDR3 has 12 amino acids. Germline lookup yields CDR1 GTSNPN and CDR2 SVGIG (reference sequence).

This clonotype was detected only once. One end of the junction does not line up with germline, which may come from a read error. The rearrangement links TRBV6-5 to TRBJ2-3; weak D call: TRBD2 (7 bases). The length of the CDR3 is 19 residues. The germline gives CDR1 MNHEY, CDR2 SVGAGI. The CDR3 DNA reads TGTGCCAGCAATTACTCGAAGACTTGCGGGGGCCGCCCGACAGATACGCAGTATTTT. Its translation is CASNYSKTCGGRPTDTQYF.

Concerning this clonotype itself: A read error may account for a junction end that differs from germline. This chain connects TRBV4-2 to TRBJ2-7, with D perhaps given as TRBD1 or TRBD2 (5 bases each). Germline CDR1 is LGHNA and CDR2 is YNFKEQ. This CDR3 has 14 residues. In DNA form, the CDR3 reads TGTGCCAGCGGCCAAGATCGAGGGGTTTACGAGCAGTACTTC. Its translation is CASGQDRGVYEQYF.

As for this clonotype: A single base separates this from a much larger clone, so it may be a read error. CDR3 region: CSVVGPYNEQFF. The DNA of the CDR3 is TGCAGTGTGGTGGGGCCTTACAATGAGCAGTTCTTC. V gene TRBV20-1 combines with J gene TRBJ2-1; D may be TRBD1 (5 bases). CDR1 is DFQATT, CDR2 SNEGSKA, per germline (reference sequence). The CDR3 extends over 12 amino acids. V lost 7 bases and J lost 4, with 11 bases in between.

Comments on this clonotype: A read error may be the cause here, since a much bigger clone is one base away. The chain employs TRBV12-3 or TRBV12-4 and TRBJ1-2, with TRBD1 as a possible D gene (6 bases). The CDR3 totals 13 residues. CDR3 nucleotide sequence: TGTACCAGCAGTTTTATGGGGGGCGGCGGCTACACCTTC. This translates into CTSSFMGGGGYTF.

On this clonotype itself: One junction end does not reproduce the germline sequence, and a read error may be involved. The CDR3 sequence: CVSSSIQGAGTDTQYF. CDR3 DNA: TGTGTCAGCAGTTCGATACAGGGGGCTGGCACAGATACGCAGTATTTT. J is TRBJ2-3 and V is TRBV6-5; 9 positions match TRBD1. This CDR3 comprises 16 residues. Germline CDR1 MNHEY, CDR2 SVGAGI.

This clonotype was found a few times. The chain joins TRBV7-9 to TRBJ2-7; 8 bases fit TRBD1. The CDR3 is 14 amino acids. From germline, CDR1 is SEHNR and CDR2 FQNEAQ (reference sequence). The ends lost 7 bases at V and 5 bases at J; junction bases unmatched: 10. In DNA form, the CDR3 reads TGTGCCAGCATCCCTTGGACAGGGTTGCACGAGCAGTACTTC. It specifies CASIPWTGLHEQYF.

This clonotype has only a few counts. The chain carries TRBV12-3 or TRBV12-4 and TRBJ2-7, with a possible D match to TRBD2 (5 bases). The V gene lost 3 bases and the J gene lost 2 bases, with 5 bases spanning the gap. The CDR3 consists of 12 residues. This CDR3 reads CASSLTTYEQYF. The CDR3, as DNA: TGTGCCAGCAGTTTGACTACCTACGAGCAGTACTTC.

Of note for this clonotype: One end of the junction fails to match germline, which may point to a read error. CDR3 DNA sequence: TGTGCCAGCAGTTACGGGATAGCAACCTACGTGCAGTACTTC. This translates into CASSYGIATYVQYF. V usage is TRBV6-5 and J usage is TRBJ2-7; D gene ambiguous. The CDR3 spans 14 residues. CDR1 MNHEY and CDR2 SVGAGI come from the germline V gene.

Notes on this clonotype: This could be a read error, since a much larger clone is one nucleotide away. The chain couples TRBV20-1 to TRBJ2-2; D is ambiguous. Germline V gene sequence: CDR1 DFQATT, CDR2 SNEGSKA (reference sequence). The CDR3 consists of 11 residues. Written as DNA, the CDR3 is TGCAGTGCTCCGAAGACCGGGGAGCTGTTTTTT. Translating gives CSAPKTGELFF.

Only a few counts were recorded for this clonotype. A much larger clonotype is one base distant, so this may be a read error. The rearrangement joins TRBV20-1 to TRBJ2-1; D is uncertain. The CDR3 length is 11 residues. CDR1 and CDR2 (germline): DFQATT, SNEGSKA (reference sequence). The CDR3 region has the DNA TGCAGTGTTAGACGGTCATCGAGTCAGTTCTTC. Residues: CSVRRSSSQFF.

Concerning this clonotype: The junction shows a germline mismatch at one end, possibly a read error. The V gene is TRBV6-2 or TRBV6-3, the J gene TRBJ2-1; 13 nucleotides align to TRBD2. Germline V lookup: CDR1 MNHEY, CDR2 SVGEGT. This CDR3 contains 15 residues. The CDR3 DNA is TGTGCTAGCAGTTACTCGACTAGCGGGGGGAATGGGCAGTTCTTC. Protein sequence: CASSYSTSGGNGQFF.

Ten or more counts support this clonotype. The chain joins TRBV20-1 to TRBJ2-7; 11 bases agree with TRBD1. Trimming took 6 bases from V and 0 from J; bases not matched to a gene: 10. The germline V gene encodes CDR1 DFQATT and CDR2 SNEGSKA (reference sequence). This CDR3 has 16 residues. The CDR3 nucleotides are TGCAGTGCGACGGCCGGGACAGGGGGATACTCCTACGAGCAGTACTTC. Translating it yields CSATAGTGGYSYEQYF.

As to this clonotype: One junction end disagrees with the germline gene, perhaps due to a read error. This chain uses TRBV7-9 with TRBJ2-2, with 13 bases lining up with TRBD2. This CDR3 contains 18 residues. The germline V gene encodes CDR1 SEHNR and CDR2 FQNEAQ (reference sequence). This chain's CDR3 is CASSALGTSGMNTVELFF. The CDR3 DNA reads TGTGCCAGCAGCGCACTCGGGACTAGCGGGATGAACACCGTGGAGCTGTTTTTC.

The gene calls are TRBV9 and TRBJ2-1; D is tentatively TRBD1 or TRBD2 (6 bases each). Trimming stripped 3 bases from V and 6 bases from J, with 19 bases between. CDR3 length: 16 amino acids. Germline CDR1 SGDLS, CDR2 YYNGEE. The CDR3 nucleotides read TGTGCCAGCAGCGAAGAGAATATGGGGGGCCGCAATGAGCAGTTCTTC. Amino acids: CASSEENMGGRNEQFF.

The chain joins TRBV28 to TRBJ1-6; D is unclear. There are 16 residues in the CDR3. Germline V gene data show CDR1 as MDHEN and CDR2 as SYDVKM. CDR3 sequence reads: CVCSVSASSYNSPLHF. In nucleotides, the CDR3 is TGTGTCTGCAGCGTGTCAGCAAGCTCCTATAATTCACCCCTCCACTTT.

Concerning this clonotype: This could be a read error, since a much larger clone is one nucleotide away. V and J are TRBV4-3 and TRBJ2-3; 10 nucleotides agree with TRBD2. This CDR3 is built from 15 residues. Germline CDR1 LGHNA, CDR2 YSLEER. The DNA for the CDR3 is TGCGCCAGCAGCCAGGGACTAGCGAGCACAGATACGCTGTATTTT. Translated: CASSQGLASTDTLYF.

Comments on this clonotype: Sequence at one end of the junction differs from germline and may be a read error. The chain carries TRBV20-1 and TRBJ1-6; possibly TRBD1 for D (6 bases). The germline CDR1 and CDR2 sequences are DFQATT and SNEGSKA (reference sequence). This CDR3 is 14 amino acids long. As DNA, the CDR3 is TGCACTGCTAAACCCGGACAGTATAATTCATCCCTCCACTTT. It specifies CTAKPGQYNSSLHF.

Points on this clonotype: The junction shows a germline mismatch at one end, possibly a read error. The chain joins TRBV29-1 to TRBJ2-1; TRBD2 might be the D (5 bases). The V gene's germline CDR1 is SQVTM and CDR2 ANQGSEA. The CDR3 runs to 14 residues. CDR3 DNA sequence: TGTAGCGTTGAAGACGGCGGGCGATGCTATGAGCAGTCCTTC. Translating gives CSVEDGGRCYEQSF.

There are many counts of this clonotype. The chain uses TRBV6-6 and TRBJ1-4, with 8 bases fitting TRBD1. V gave up 4 bases and J gave up 5 bases; unmatched junction bases: 6. The germline gives CDR1 MNHNY, CDR2 SVGAGI (reference sequence). The CDR3 covers 15 residues. CDR3 region: CASSSPRGRNEKLFF. The CDR3 DNA sequence: TGTGCCAGCAGTTCCCCCAGGGGGCGGAATGAAAAACTGTTTTTT.

This clonotype was seen repeatedly, ten times or more. The chain employs TRBV5-6 and TRBJ2-1, with D perhaps TRBD2 (5 bases). V lost 0 bases and J lost 6, with 16 bases in between. Per germline, CDR1 SGHDT and CDR2 YYEEEE. CDR3 length: 16 amino acids. The CDR3: CASSLVASMAVNEQFF. CDR3 nucleotide sequence: TGTGCCAGCAGCTTGGTTGCTAGCATGGCCGTCAATGAGCAGTTCTTC. The whole variable domain, filled in from reference TRBV5-6 and TRBJ2-1, reads DAGVTQSPTHLIKTRGQQVTLRCSPKSGHDTVSWYQQALGQGPQFIFQYYEEEERQRGNFPDRFSGHQFPNYSSELNVNALLLGDSALYLCASSLVASMAVNEQFFGPGTRLTVL.